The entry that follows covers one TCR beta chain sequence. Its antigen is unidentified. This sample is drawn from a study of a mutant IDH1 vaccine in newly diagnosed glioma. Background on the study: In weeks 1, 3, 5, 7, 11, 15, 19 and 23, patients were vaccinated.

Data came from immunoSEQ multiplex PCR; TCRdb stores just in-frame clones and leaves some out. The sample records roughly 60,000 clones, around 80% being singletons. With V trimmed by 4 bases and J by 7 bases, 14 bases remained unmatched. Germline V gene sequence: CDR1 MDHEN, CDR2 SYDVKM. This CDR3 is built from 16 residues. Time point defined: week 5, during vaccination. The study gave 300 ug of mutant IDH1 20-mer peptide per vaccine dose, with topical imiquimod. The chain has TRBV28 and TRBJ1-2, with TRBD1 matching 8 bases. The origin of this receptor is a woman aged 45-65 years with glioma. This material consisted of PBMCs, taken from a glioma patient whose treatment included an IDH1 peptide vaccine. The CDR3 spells CASSSQGGIGEGGYTF. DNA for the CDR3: TGTGCCAGCAGTTCACAGGGGGGTATTGGCGAAGGTGGCTACACCTTC.